Listed below are T cell receptor beta chains from one sample, sequenced in a study of CD8 T cells in ankylosing spondylitis. TCRdb independently ran MiXCR on the 5' RACE reads; one entry per CDR3 protein. Here the sample spans 55,000 or so distinct CDR3 sequences, 7.4% being singletons. What was sequenced was blood, either unsorted or a sorted T cell fraction (not recorded which). These receptors were taken from a female donor with ankylosing spondylitis or in good health (not recorded which). The CDR3 runs from the conserved cysteine through the conserved F or W. Fields, in order: clone size, J gene, V gene, D gene, CDR3 protein, CDR3 DNA. D genes are given only for firm matches. Some rows mark clone size as missing; the rest say once, few, many or name a class of expanded clone.

>few|TRBJ1-2|TRBV2|TRBD1
CASSEALVTGNDGYTF
TGTGCCAGCAGTGAAGCGCTGGTGACAGGGAACGATGGCTACACCTTC
>many|TRBJ2-1|TRBV12-3/TRBV12-4|TRBD2
CASILSGGSYNEQFF
TGTGCCAGCATCCTGAGCGGGGGGTCCTACAATGAGCAGTTCTTC
>many|TRBJ2-2|TRBV18|NA
CASSQDSGELFF
TGTGCCAGCTCACAAGACAGTGGGGAGCTGTTTTTT
>many|TRBJ1-6|TRBV20-1|NA
CSARVQDYNSPLHF
TGCAGTGCTAGGGTACAGGACTATAATTCACCCCTCCACTTT
>many|TRBJ1-3|TRBV20-1|NA
CSAGGYSGNTIYF
TGCAGTGCAGGGGGTTACTCTGGAAACACCATATATTTT
>many|TRBJ2-2|TRBV29-1|NA
CSVRDNTGELFF
TGCAGCGTTCGAGATAACACCGGGGAGCTGTTTTTT
>many|TRBJ2-7|TRBV20-1|NA
CSARATAGDPYEQYF
TGCAGTGCTAGAGCTACCGCCGGGGATCCCTACGAGCAGTACTTC
>many|TRBJ2-3|TRBV20-1|NA
CSARDSGTTDTQYF
TGCAGTGCTAGAGATTCGGGCACCACAGATACGCAGTATTTT
>many|TRBJ2-7|TRBV18|NA
CASSPSRDWEQYF
TGTGCCAGCTCACCATCAAGGGACTGGGAGCAGTACTTC
>many|TRBJ1-2|TRBV11-2|NA
CASSLVGKTPYGYTF
TGTGCCAGCAGCTTAGTCGGCAAAACACCCTATGGCTACACCTTC
>many|TRBJ1-3|TRBV3-1|NA
CASSQVRISGNTIYF
TGTGCCAGCAGCCAAGTTAGGATCTCTGGAAACACCATATATTTT
>many|TRBJ2-3|TRBV5-4|TRBD1
CASSAKQGATTDTQYF
TGTGCCAGCAGCGCCAAACAGGGGGCAACGACAGATACGCAGTATTTT
>many|TRBJ2-3|TRBV7-9|TRBD2
CASSTGLGQDTQYF
TGTGCCAGCAGCACCGGACTAGGTCAGGATACGCAGTATTTT
>NA|TRBJ2-2|TRBV7-2|TRBD2
CASSPRLARGTGELFF
TGTGCCAGCAGCCCTAGACTAGCGAGGGGCACCGGGGAGCTGTTTTTT
>many|TRBJ1-1|TRBV3-1|NA
CASSPLGGSNTEAFF
TGTGCCAGCAGCCCCCTCGGTGGGAGTAACACTGAAGCTTTCTTT
>many|TRBJ2-7|TRBV6-5|NA
CASSYGSVSYEQYF
TGTGCCAGCAGTTACGGGTCCGTCTCCTACGAGCAGTACTTC
>many|TRBJ1-2|TRBV2|TRBD1
CASTAGRGPGGYTF
TGTGCCAGCACCGCGGGCAGGGGGCCGGGCGGCTACACCTTC
>many|TRBJ2-2|TRBV20-1|NA
CSARDTVTRNTGELFF
TGCAGTGCTAGAGATACGGTGACCAGGAACACCGGGGAGCTGTTTTTT
>many|TRBJ2-1|TRBV20-1|TRBD1
CSATRSRDRPNEQFF
TGCAGTGCTACCAGAAGCCGGGACAGGCCCAATGAGCAGTTCTTC